Listed here is a single TCR beta chain. Its antigen is not known. The data are from a study of T cells after yellow fever vaccination. As for the study in general: Fractions of low cell number were prepared using SMART-Seq v4 Ultra Low Input. Regarding the study as a whole: Post-booster reappearance was seen for most primary-vaccination clones (96% CD4, around 91% CD8). Abundant clonotypes from the bulk population could get into FACS-sorted repertoires as contaminants.

With V trimmed by 6 bases and J by 5 bases, 2 bases remained unmatched. The CDR3 is made up of 12 amino acids. Germline V gene sequence: CDR1 DFQATT, CDR2 SNEGSKA (reference sequence). 5'RACE template switching added a universal primer site and UMIs to TCR cDNA. A single record per CDR3 protein comes from TCRdb applying MiXCR to the 5' RACE reads. The profile shows roughly 500,000 distinct CDR3 sequences, roughly a fifth of them singletons. This receptor was identified in a man under 40 who received the YFV17D yellow fever vaccine. The rearrangement joins TRBV20-1 to TRBJ2-3; 10 bases map to TRBD2. The sample was PBMCs, taken 15 days after the yellow fever booster vaccination. The CDR3 DNA reads as TGCAGTGCCGGGACTAGCGTAGATACGCAGTATTTT. Translating gives CSAGTSVDTQYF.